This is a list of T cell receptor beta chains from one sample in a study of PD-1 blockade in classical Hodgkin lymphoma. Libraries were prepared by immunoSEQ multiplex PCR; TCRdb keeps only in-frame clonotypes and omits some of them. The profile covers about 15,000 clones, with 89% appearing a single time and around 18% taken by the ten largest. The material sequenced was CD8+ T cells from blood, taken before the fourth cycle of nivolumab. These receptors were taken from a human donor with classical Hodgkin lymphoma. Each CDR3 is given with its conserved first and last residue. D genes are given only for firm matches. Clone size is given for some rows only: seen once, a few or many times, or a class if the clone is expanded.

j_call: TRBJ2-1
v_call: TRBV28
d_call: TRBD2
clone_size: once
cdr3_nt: TGTGCCAGCAGCGCCGGGACTAGCGGGAGTTGGCTCTACAATGAGCAGTTCTTC
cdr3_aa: CASSAGTSGSWLYNEQFF

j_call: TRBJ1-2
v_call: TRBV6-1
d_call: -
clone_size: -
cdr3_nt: TGTGCCAGCAGTGAAGATGGCTACACCTTC
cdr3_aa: CASSEDGYTF

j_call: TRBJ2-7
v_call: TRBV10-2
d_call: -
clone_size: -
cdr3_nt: TGCGCCAGCAGCTTGAGCGGGCAAAGCTCCTACGAGCAGTACTTC
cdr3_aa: CASSLSGQSSYEQYF

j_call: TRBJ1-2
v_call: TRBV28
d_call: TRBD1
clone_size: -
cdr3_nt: TGTGCCAGCAGTTGGGGACAGGCAGCTAACTATGGCTACACCTTC
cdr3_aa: CASSWGQAANYGYTF

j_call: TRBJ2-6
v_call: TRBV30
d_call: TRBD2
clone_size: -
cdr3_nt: TGTGCACCCAAGCGGGAGCAAGGAGCCTCTGGGGCCAACGTCCTGACTTTC
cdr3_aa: CAPKREQGASGANVLTF

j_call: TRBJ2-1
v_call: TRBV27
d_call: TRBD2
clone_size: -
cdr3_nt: TGTGCCAGCGAAGGACTAGCGGGAACCATAAATCACTCCTACAATGAGCAGTTCTTC
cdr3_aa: CASEGLAGTINHSYNEQFF

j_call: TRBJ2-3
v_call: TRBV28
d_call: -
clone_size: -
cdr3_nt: TGTGCCAGCAGTCTTGAGATAAGCACAGATACGCAGTATTTT
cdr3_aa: CASSLEISTDTQYF

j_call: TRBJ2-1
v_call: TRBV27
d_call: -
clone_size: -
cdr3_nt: TGTGCCAGCAGTTTATCCCAGCGTTGGGAGGGGGGACTAACCTACAATGAGCAGTTCTTC
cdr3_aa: CASSLSQRWEGGLTYNEQFF

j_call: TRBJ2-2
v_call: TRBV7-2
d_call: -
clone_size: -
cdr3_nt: TGTGCCAGCAACTTTGGGACCGGGGAGCTGTTTTTT
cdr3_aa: CASNFGTGELFF

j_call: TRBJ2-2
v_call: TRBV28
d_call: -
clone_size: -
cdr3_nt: TGTGCCAGCAGTTTGAGAGGGGAGCGTTCCGGGGAGCTGTTTTTT
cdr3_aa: CASSLRGERSGELFF

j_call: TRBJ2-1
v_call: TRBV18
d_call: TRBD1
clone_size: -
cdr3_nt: TGTGCCAGCTCACCACCGGACAGGGTTAACAATGAGCAGTTCTTC
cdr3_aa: CASSPPDRVNNEQFF

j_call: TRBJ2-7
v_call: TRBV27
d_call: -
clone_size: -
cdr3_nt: TGTGCCAGCAGAAGTTACCCCCCCACAGCCTCCTACGAGCAGTACTTC
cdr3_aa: CASRSYPPTASYEQYF

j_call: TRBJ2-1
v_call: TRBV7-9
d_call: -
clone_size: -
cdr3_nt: TGTGCCAGCAGTCTAGACGGGCAGTTCTTC
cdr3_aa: CASSLDGQFF

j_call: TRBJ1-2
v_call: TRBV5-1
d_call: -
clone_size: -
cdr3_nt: TGCGCCAGCAGCTTGGATCCGGGAATAGGCTATGGCTACACCTTC
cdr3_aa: CASSLDPGIGYGYTF

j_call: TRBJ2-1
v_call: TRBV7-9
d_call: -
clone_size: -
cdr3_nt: TGTGCCAGCAGCCGTTTGGCCACTATGGGACTTTTTAACAATGAGCAGTTCTTC
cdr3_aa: CASSRLATMGLFNNEQFF

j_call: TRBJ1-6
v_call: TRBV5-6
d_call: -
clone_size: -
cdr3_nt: TGTGCCAGCAGCTTTGGGGGAGGGTCGGGCCCTTTTGGACCCCTCCACTTT
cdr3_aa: CASSFGGGSGPFGPLHF

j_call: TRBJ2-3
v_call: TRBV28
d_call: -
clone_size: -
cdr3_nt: TGTGCCAGCAGTACTCGACAGGAGATGGCAGATACGCAGTATTTT
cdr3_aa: CASSTRQEMADTQYF

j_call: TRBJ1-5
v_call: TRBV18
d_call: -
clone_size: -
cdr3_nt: TGTGCCAGCTCACCCTCGTGGCAGGGGAATCAGCCCCAGCATTTT
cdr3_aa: CASSPSWQGNQPQHF

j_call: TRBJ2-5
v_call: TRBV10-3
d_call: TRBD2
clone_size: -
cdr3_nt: TGTGCCATCAGTGACCCAGAAATAGCGGGGGAAGAGACCCAGTACTTC
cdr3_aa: CAISDPEIAGEETQYF

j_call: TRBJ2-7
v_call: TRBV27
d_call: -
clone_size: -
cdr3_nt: TGTGCCAGCAGTTTTGGCGGGGGCCAATACTACGAGCAGTACTTC
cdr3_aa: CASSFGGGQYYEQYF

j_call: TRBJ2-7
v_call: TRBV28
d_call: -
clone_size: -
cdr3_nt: TGTGCCAGCACCCGAGGGCAGCTCTACGAGCAGTACTTC
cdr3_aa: CASTRGQLYEQYF

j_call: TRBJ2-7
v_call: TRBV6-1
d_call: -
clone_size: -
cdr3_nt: TGTGCCAGCAGTGACCGCAGCTCCCCCTACGAGCAGTACTTC
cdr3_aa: CASSDRSSPYEQYF

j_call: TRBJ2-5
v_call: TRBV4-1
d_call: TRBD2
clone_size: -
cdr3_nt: TGCGCCAGCAGCCAAGGGCTGAGGCGGGAGCAGGCAGAGACCCAGTACTTC
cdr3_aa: CASSQGLRREQAETQYF

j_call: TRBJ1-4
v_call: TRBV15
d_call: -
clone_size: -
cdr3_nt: TGTGCCACCAGCAGAGGTGGGGAAAAACTGTTTTTT
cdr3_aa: CATSRGGEKLFF

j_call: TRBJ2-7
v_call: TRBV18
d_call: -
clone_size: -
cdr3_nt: TGTGCCAGCTCACCGAGTTTGCCCCCCAGCTCCTACGAGCAGTACTTC
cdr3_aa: CASSPSLPPSSYEQYF

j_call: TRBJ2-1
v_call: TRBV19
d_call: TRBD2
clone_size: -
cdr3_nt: TGTGCCAGTAGACCCGGGACTAGGTCCTACAATGAGCAGTTCTTC
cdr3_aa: CASRPGTRSYNEQFF

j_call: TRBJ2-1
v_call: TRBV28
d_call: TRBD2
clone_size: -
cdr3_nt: TGTGCCAGCAGTTTACGCGGGGGGGGTCTAGCGGGAGTGTACAATGAGCAGTTCTTC
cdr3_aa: CASSLRGGGLAGVYNEQFF